The rows below give T cell receptor beta chains drawn from one sample of a study of blood T cells in healthy people across ages. TCRdb used MiXCR to reprocess the 5' RACE reads, holding one entry per CDR3 protein. This sample has 630,000 or so distinct CDR3 sequences, with less than 40% found just once. Sample: blood. The receptors stem from a woman aged 80 or over in good health. The CDR3 runs from the conserved cysteine through the conserved F or W. Each record gives: clone size, V gene, J gene, D gene, CDR3 DNA, CDR3 protein. D genes are given only for firm matches. Clone size is given for some rows only: seen once, a few or many times, or a class if the clone is expanded.

size: many; V: TRBV20-1; J: TRBJ2-4; D: .; DNA: TGCAGTGCTACCCGAGGGGTGGAGGTCAAAAACATTCAGTACTTC; CDR3: CSATRGVEVKNIQYF
size: many; V: TRBV20-1; J: TRBJ1-4; D: .; DNA: TGCAGTGCTAGAGGGCAGGGCAGGAATGAAAAACTGTTTTTT; CDR3: CSARGQGRNEKLFF
size: many; V: TRBV20-1; J: TRBJ1-2; D: TRBD1; DNA: TGCAGTGCTAGCTCCACCGGGACAGCCATCGTCTATGGCTACACCTTC; CDR3: CSASSTGTAIVYGYTF
size: many; V: TRBV10-2; J: TRBJ2-3; D: .; DNA: TGCGCCAGCAGTGAGTCACAGCGGGTGAGCACAGATACGCAGTATTTT; CDR3: CASSESQRVSTDTQYF
size: many; V: TRBV15; J: TRBJ2-3; D: .; DNA: TGTGCCACCAGCAGTGGGGCTCGGCCGACAGATACGCAGTATTTT; CDR3: CATSSGARPTDTQYF
size: .; V: TRBV7-9; J: TRBJ2-1; D: TRBD1; DNA: TGTGCCAGCAGCTTAACCGGACAGGGCCTGGAGACCCAGTTCTTC; CDR3: CASSLTGQGLETQFF
size: once; V: TRBV10-3; J: TRBJ2-3; D: TRBD1; DNA: TGTGCCATCAGTAACAGGGGGCGAGATACGCAGTATTTT; CDR3: CAISNRGRDTQYF
size: .; V: TRBV11-2; J: TRBJ2-7; D: TRBD1; DNA: TGTGCCAGCAGCTTAACAGGGGGACCTCATGAGCAGTACTTC; CDR3: CASSLTGGPHEQYF
size: many; V: TRBV11-3; J: TRBJ2-3; D: TRBD2; DNA: TGTGCCAGCAGCCCCGCTAGCGGGGGAACCACAGATACGCAGTATTTT; CDR3: CASSPASGGTTDTQYF
size: many; V: TRBV7-6; J: TRBJ1-2; D: TRBD1; DNA: TGTGCCAGCAGCTCGGACAGGGGAGGGGGCTACACCTTC; CDR3: CASSSDRGGGYTF
size: many; V: TRBV2; J: TRBJ2-3; D: .; DNA: TGTGCCAGCAGTCCCGGGACCCTAAGTAGAGATACGCAGTATTTT; CDR3: CASSPGTLSRDTQYF
size: .; V: TRBV28; J: TRBJ2-7; D: TRBD2; DNA: TGTGCCAGCAAAGAGCGGGGGGCCATCTACGAGCAGTACTTC; CDR3: CASKERGAIYEQYF
size: few; V: TRBV6-1; J: TRBJ2-1; D: .; DNA: TGTGCCAGCAGTGAACGGGCCGGGGGCAGGGACAATGAGCAGTTCTTC; CDR3: CASSERAGGRDNEQFF
size: many; V: TRBV7-2; J: TRBJ1-2; D: .; DNA: TGTGCCAGCAGCTGGAAGGCCTATGGCTACACCTTC; CDR3: CASSWKAYGYTF
size: many; V: TRBV7-2; J: TRBJ1-2; D: .; DNA: TGTGCCAGCAGCCTAGTGACAGGTAGCGGCGACTACACCTTC; CDR3: CASSLVTGSGDYTF
size: .; V: TRBV6-1; J: TRBJ2-7; D: .; DNA: TGTGCCAGCAGGGAGTATGTGGGCTACGAGCAGTACTTC; CDR3: CASREYVGYEQYF
size: .; V: TRBV4-2; J: TRBJ1-1; D: TRBD1; DNA: TGTGCCAGCAGCCAAGATCCAGAGGGGGCAAACACTGAAGCTTTCTTT; CDR3: CASSQDPEGANTEAFF